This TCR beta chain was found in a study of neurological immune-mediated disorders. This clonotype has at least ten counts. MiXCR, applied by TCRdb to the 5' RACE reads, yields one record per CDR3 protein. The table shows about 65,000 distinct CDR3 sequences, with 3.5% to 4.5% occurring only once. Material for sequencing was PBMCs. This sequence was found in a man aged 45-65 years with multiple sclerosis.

In nucleotides, the CDR3 is TGCGCCAGCAGCTTCCTCGGCGGGGCGCAAGATACGCAGTATTTT. Its protein is CASSFLGGAQDTQYF. The rearrangement joins TRBV5-1 to TRBJ2-3, with D possibly TRBD2 on 6 matching bases. V shed 2 bases and J shed 5 bases, with 15 bases lying between them. Germline V CDR1 and CDR2: SGHRS, YFSETQ. The CDR3 runs to 15 residues.